This T cell receptor (beta chain) was retrieved from a study of blood T cell repertoires in COVID-19. Whole-study context: Sample material is recorded as cDNA or gDNA derived from T cells, B-cell-depleted T cells, or PBMCs.

Source study methods: The assay estimated nucleated cells by amplifying reference gene primers. Some clones are missing from TCRdb's copy, which holds only in-frame ones; the method was immunoSEQ multiplex PCR. The DNA was the basis for D and trimming; V, J and clone size are from that table. The table includes 150,000 or so clones, 91% detected once. The germline gives CDR1 MNHEY, CDR2 SMNVEV (reference sequence). Trimming took 5 bases from V and 7 from J, leaving 21 bases between them. CDR3 length: 16 amino acids. The source is a man aged 50-60 years with acute or convalescent COVID-19. Sequencing was carried out using peripheral blood. This chain links TRBV27 with TRBJ1-5, with unresolved D. CDR3 residues: CASSPTSGSSVQPQHF. In DNA, the CDR3 is TGTGCCAGCAGTCCAACCTCCGGGTCGTCTGTGCAGCCCCAGCATTTT.